This TCR beta chain came from a study of blood T cell repertoires in COVID-19. Method: immunoSEQ multiplex PCR; TCRdb's copy keeps in-frame clones and lacks some. This sample has about 200,000 clones, with about 80% found just once. The germline V and J ends were trimmed by 4 bases and 0 bases, with 14 bases remaining between them. Germline loops: CDR1 SGHRS, CDR2 YFSETQ. This CDR3 is built from 16 residues. This receptor was obtained from a human donor with acute or convalescent COVID-19. The donor label of this sample is uncertain. This chain connects TRBV5-1 to TRBJ1-3, with D possibly being TRBD1 (6 bases). The sequenced sample consisted of peripheral blood. CDR3 loop: CASSPRTVYSGNTIYF. The CDR3 DNA sequence: TGCGCCAGCAGCCCGCGGACAGTGTACTCTGGAAACACCATATATTTT. The entire variable domain, with the rest obtained from reference TRBV5-1 and TRBJ1-3, is as follows: KAGVTQTPRYLIKTRGQQVTLSCSPISGHRSVSWYQQTPGQGLQFLFEYFSETQRNKGNFPGRFSGRQFSNSRSEMNVSTLELGDSALYLCASSPRTVYSGNTIYFGEGSWLTVV.